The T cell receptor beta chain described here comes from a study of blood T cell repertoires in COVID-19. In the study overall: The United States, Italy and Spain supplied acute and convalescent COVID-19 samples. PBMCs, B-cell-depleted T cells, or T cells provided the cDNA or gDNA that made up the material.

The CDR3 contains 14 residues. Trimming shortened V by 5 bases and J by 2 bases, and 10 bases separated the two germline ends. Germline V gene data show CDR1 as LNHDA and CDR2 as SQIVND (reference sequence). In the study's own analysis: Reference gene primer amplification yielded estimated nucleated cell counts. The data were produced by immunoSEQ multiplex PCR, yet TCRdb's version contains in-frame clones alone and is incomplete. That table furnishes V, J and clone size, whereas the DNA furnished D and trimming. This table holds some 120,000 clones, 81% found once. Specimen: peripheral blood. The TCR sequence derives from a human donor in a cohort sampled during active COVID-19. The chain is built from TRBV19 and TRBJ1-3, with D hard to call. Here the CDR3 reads CASSLSGTGNTIYF. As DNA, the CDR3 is TGTGCCAGTAGTCTCTCGGGGACTGGAAACACCATATATTTT. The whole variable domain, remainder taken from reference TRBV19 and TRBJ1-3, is DGGITQSPKYLFRKEGQNVTLSCEQNLNHDAMYWYRQDPGQGLRLIYYSQIVNDFQKGDIAEGYSVSREKKESFPLTVTSAQKNPTAFYLCASSLSGTGNTIYFGEGSWLTVV.